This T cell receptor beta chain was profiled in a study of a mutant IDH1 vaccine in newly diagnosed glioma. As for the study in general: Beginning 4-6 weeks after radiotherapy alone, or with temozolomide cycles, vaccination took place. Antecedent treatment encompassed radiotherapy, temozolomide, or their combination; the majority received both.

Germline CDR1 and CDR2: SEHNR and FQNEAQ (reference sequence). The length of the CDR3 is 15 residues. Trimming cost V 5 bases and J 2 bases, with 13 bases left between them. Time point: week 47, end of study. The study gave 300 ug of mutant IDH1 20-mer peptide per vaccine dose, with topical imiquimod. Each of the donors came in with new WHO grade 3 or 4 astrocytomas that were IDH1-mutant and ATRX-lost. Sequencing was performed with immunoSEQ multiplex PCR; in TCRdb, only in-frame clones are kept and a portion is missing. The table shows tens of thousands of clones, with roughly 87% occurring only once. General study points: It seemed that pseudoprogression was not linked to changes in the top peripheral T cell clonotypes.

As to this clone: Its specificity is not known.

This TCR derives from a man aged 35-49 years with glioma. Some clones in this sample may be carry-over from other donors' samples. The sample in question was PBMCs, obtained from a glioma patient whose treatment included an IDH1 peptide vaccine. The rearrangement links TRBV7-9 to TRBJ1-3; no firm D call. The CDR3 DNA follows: TGTGCCAGCAGCCGACCGGGGATAGCTGGAAACACCATATATTTT. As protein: CASSRPGIAGNTIYF.